This T cell receptor beta chain was recovered during a study of blood T cell repertoires in COVID-19. Looking at the study overall: The analysed material was cDNA or gDNA that came from T cells, B-cell-depleted T cells, or PBMCs.

Looked up from germline, CDR1 is LNHDA and CDR2 is SQIVND (reference sequence). The CDR3 covers 15 residues. J lost 1 base, V lost 11 bases, and 12 bases had no gene match. How the authors handled the data: Estimates of nucleated cell counts were drawn from the amplification of reference gene primers. Using immunoSEQ multiplex PCR, the repertoire was profiled, and TCRdb retains in-frame clones only, with some absent. V, J and clone size derive from that table, while D and trimming were established from the DNA sequence. The table lists 80,000 to 95,000 clones, approximately 86% of them singletons. Sequencing was performed on peripheral blood. The chain is built from TRBV19 and TRBJ1-1, with TRBD1 matching 8 bases. This TCR derives from a man between 65 and 79 years old with acute or convalescent COVID-19. The CDR3 protein is CAVSGQGAWNTEAFF. The CDR3 region has the DNA TGTGCCGTTTCCGGGCAGGGGGCGTGGAACACTGAAGCTTTCTTT.